Listed below are T cell receptor beta chains from one sample, sequenced in a study of cytotoxic CD8 clonotypes in ibrutinib-treated CLL. The method was immunoSEQ multiplex PCR; TCRdb's version includes in-frame clones alone and lacks a portion of them. The sample comprises about 130,000 clones, 84% of which are singletons, and 3% to 4% rests with the top ten. Specimen: PBMCs, collected after 24 months of ibrutinib treatment. All receptors come from a human donor with chronic lymphocytic leukemia. CDR3s leave out the opening cysteine and the closing phenylalanine or tryptophan.

v_call: TRBV28; j_call: TRBJ2-7; cdr3_aa: ASSSSGAEQY
v_call: TRBV30; j_call: TRBJ2-5; cdr3_aa: AWSDQTGRETQY
v_call: TRBV5-6; j_call: TRBJ2-7; cdr3_aa: ASSFISRSSYEQY
v_call: TRBV11-2; j_call: TRBJ2-1; cdr3_aa: ASSPNPPGQGDNEQF
v_call: TRBV7-2; j_call: TRBJ2-3; cdr3_aa: ASSFRTSGGGGDTQY
v_call: TRBV4-3; j_call: TRBJ2-5; cdr3_aa: ASSQGLASGETQY
v_call: TRBV6-5; j_call: TRBJ2-5; cdr3_aa: ASSYSTVTQY
v_call: TRBV6-4; j_call: TRBJ1-6; cdr3_aa: ASSDGSGGLLH
v_call: TRBV9; j_call: TRBJ2-3; cdr3_aa: ASSEGLAGDTDTQY
v_call: TRBV6-5; j_call: TRBJ1-2; cdr3_aa: ASSSPRGYT
v_call: TRBV30; j_call: TRBJ1-6; cdr3_aa: AWSANNSPLH
v_call: TRBV15; j_call: TRBJ1-1; cdr3_aa: ATSRAGTEYTEAF
v_call: TRBV5-6; j_call: TRBJ1-1; cdr3_aa: ASSFGGNTEAF
v_call: TRBV19; j_call: TRBJ1-4; cdr3_aa: ASSMPRDRAFYDEKLF
v_call: TRBV9; j_call: TRBJ2-1; cdr3_aa: ASSRQTSSYNEQF
v_call: TRBV19; j_call: TRBJ2-5; cdr3_aa: ASSIVGPQETQY
v_call: TRBV5-6; j_call: TRBJ1-2; cdr3_aa: ASSSPGISAYGYT
v_call: TRBV7-2; j_call: TRBJ2-5; cdr3_aa: ASSLARKGGTQY
v_call: TRBV19; j_call: TRBJ2-5; cdr3_aa: ASSIGGIGGETQY
v_call: TRBV19; j_call: TRBJ2-3; cdr3_aa: ASTSGQITDTQY
v_call: TRBV5-6; j_call: TRBJ1-2; cdr3_aa: ASSLAGVPSGYT
v_call: TRBV5-1; j_call: TRBJ1-4; cdr3_aa: ASSSSDRGREKLF
v_call: TRBV18; j_call: TRBJ2-4; cdr3_aa: ASSSHRQGAKNIQY
v_call: TRBV18; j_call: TRBJ2-2; cdr3_aa: ASSPPRGNTGELF
v_call: TRBV6-1; j_call: TRBJ1-2; cdr3_aa: ASSDDRLTNYGYT
v_call: TRBV6-5; j_call: TRBJ1-1; cdr3_aa: ASKNLQGQAEAF
v_call: TRBV7-2; j_call: TRBJ2-1; cdr3_aa: ASSAGRYNEQF
v_call: TRBV28; j_call: TRBJ1-4; cdr3_aa: ASSSPLTDPDEKLF
v_call: TRBV5-4; j_call: TRBJ2-7; cdr3_aa: ASSSGTGGYEQY
v_call: TRBV15; j_call: TRBJ2-7; cdr3_aa: ATSRDRGEHPYEQY
v_call: TRBV5-1; j_call: TRBJ1-6; cdr3_aa: ASSLAGGQGNSPLH
v_call: TRBV6-5; j_call: TRBJ2-7; cdr3_aa: ASRDRATYEQY
v_call: TRBV2; j_call: TRBJ1-5; cdr3_aa: ASRSDTNQPQH
v_call: TRBV5-4; j_call: TRBJ2-2; cdr3_aa: ASSLDLTNTGELF
v_call: TRBV5-1; j_call: TRBJ2-7; cdr3_aa: ASSTGQGAYEQY
v_call: TRBV5-4; j_call: TRBJ2-7; cdr3_aa: ASSPRRQGAYEQY
v_call: TRBV28; j_call: TRBJ2-5; cdr3_aa: ASGHTPPQETQY
v_call: TRBV19; j_call: TRBJ1-2; cdr3_aa: ASSIRSMGQHSAGYT
v_call: TRBV7-9; j_call: TRBJ1-2; cdr3_aa: ASSLAVGWYGYT
v_call: TRBV7-6; j_call: TRBJ1-4; cdr3_aa: ASSLGGFWQGPTNEKLF
v_call: TRBV7-9; j_call: TRBJ2-7; cdr3_aa: ASSPGQGNEQY
v_call: TRBV6-1; j_call: TRBJ2-7; cdr3_aa: ASSEAGLAGAELRAYEQY
v_call: TRBV5-6; j_call: TRBJ2-7; cdr3_aa: ASSSSYEQY
v_call: TRBV7-9; j_call: TRBJ2-3; cdr3_aa: ASTQGGLKDTQY
v_call: TRBV9; j_call: TRBJ2-2; cdr3_aa: ASSVDLGDTGELF
v_call: TRBV9; j_call: TRBJ1-4; cdr3_aa: ASSVDGQGDEKLF
v_call: TRBV7-9; j_call: TRBJ1-1; cdr3_aa: ASSLSLPTEAF
v_call: TRBV9; j_call: TRBJ2-1; cdr3_aa: ASSFGDLAYNEQF
v_call: TRBV25-1; j_call: TRBJ1-2; cdr3_aa: ASSAVINYGYT
v_call: TRBV4-1; j_call: TRBJ1-1; cdr3_aa: ASSQDPRDRANTEAF
v_call: TRBV6-4; j_call: TRBJ2-3; cdr3_aa: ASSDNPGYTQY
v_call: TRBV7-9; j_call: TRBJ1-2; cdr3_aa: ASSNRDYGYT
v_call: TRBV6-6; j_call: TRBJ2-1; cdr3_aa: ASSPGTGMNEQF
v_call: TRBV4-3; j_call: TRBJ1-2; cdr3_aa: ASSQDRGNYGYT
v_call: TRBV27; j_call: TRBJ2-3; cdr3_aa: ASRRVGDTDTQY
v_call: TRBV7-6; j_call: TRBJ2-3; cdr3_aa: ASSSRPESGSTDTQY
v_call: TRBV6-1; j_call: TRBJ2-1; cdr3_aa: ASSVSEGTNEQF
v_call: TRBV27; j_call: TRBJ2-3; cdr3_aa: ASRRKPADTQY
v_call: TRBV5-1; j_call: TRBJ1-1; cdr3_aa: ASSPMGLGVTEAF
v_call: TRBV9; j_call: TRBJ1-2; cdr3_aa: ASSTWDSPNYGYT